The sequence of this T cell receptor (beta chain) was determined in a study of T-cell memory formation after mild COVID-19 (dated by TCRdb to 2020 to 2022). As for the study more broadly: Most TCR sequence clusters were specific to one of the two donors. In two donors, T-cell clones that expanded and contracted after mild COVID-19 were followed by sequencing TCRalpha and TCRbeta repertoires longitudinally. The cohort comprised two young, previously healthy adult volunteers, one female and one male. Broad study findings and their caveats: Only a couple of mild cases were covered by the study, and larger cohorts that include severe cases with pre-infection samples were considered necessary. Balanced CD4/CD8 phenotypes were observed for clones contracting from day 15 to 85, whereas a bias towards CD4+ was observed for a second wave of clones expanding from day 15 to 37. Contracting CD4+ clones were located mainly in the CM and EM memory subsets, whereas CD8+ clones were found to be enriched in EMRA. SARS-CoV-2 specificity of the second-wave clones peaking on day 37 was not confirmed. Some responding clones were detected in pre-infection memory, suggesting pre-existing cross-reactive memory T cells joined the SARS-CoV-2 response.

Clipping removes 5 bases from V and 4 bases from J, with 4 as the unmatched junction base count. The CDR3 runs 15 amino acids, cysteine and phenylalanine included. The kept DNA is CDR3 alone, 45 bases in frame from the first base. The germline V gene specifies SGHTA as CDR1 and FQGNSA as CDR2. The instrument given in TCRdb is Illumina NovaSeq 6000. Using 5'RACE with constant-segment primers, TCRalpha and TCRbeta cDNA libraries were constructed, with sample barcodes and unique molecular identifiers added in the process. Trizol reagent was used to extract RNA from every sample. Amplification of the libraries took two PCR steps, and the second step added a second sample barcode plus Illumina TruSeq adapters. The libraries were sequenced on an Illumina NovaSeq using 2 x 150 bp paired-end reads. The authors' pipeline ran thus. Demultiplexing of reads and collapsing into UMI-guided consensus sequences were performed with migec v1.2.7. Using mixcr v2.1.11, UMI consensuses were aligned to TRA and TRB V and J templates and then assembled into clonotypes. Expanded or contracted clonotypes were those called significant by both edgeR and NoisET, with noise models trained on biological replicates. edgeR calls used a false discovery rate-adjusted p below 0.01 and a log2 fold-change threshold of 1. As an exploratory analysis of dynamics, PCA with hierarchical clustering was applied to max-normalized trajectories of the 1000 most abundant clonotypes. Separately sequenced CD4+ and CD8+ repertoires were used to assign a CD4 or CD8 phenotype to each responding clone. Using fastp trimming at Q25 and MiXCR clonotype assembly, TCRdb reanalyzed the public sequencing data and kept in-frame beta chains. Each CDR3 protein gets just one entry, which takes the most common genes and DNA from the rows behind it. The V and J calls, along with clone size, are taken from TCRdb and not from the paper's own processing. The sample table records 350,000 to 400,000 distinct CDR3 sequences; under 25% of these occur just once. Together, the top ten hold approximately 13% of the sample.

Ficoll-Paque density gradient centrifugation was the method used to isolate PBMCs. A note on this clonotype: Its binding antigen is unknown. No base quality information exists; no much larger clone differs at one position.

The sequenced sample consisted of PBMCs or a T cell subset sorted from them (not recorded which). In this chain, TRBV7-2 is recombined with TRBJ1-3; 11 of the junction bases match TRBD1. This receptor was taken from an adult woman who had mild COVID-19 (a few samples of this study predate the infection). The sample titles of this study are shuffled in the database, so cell type and time point are left out; the donor was told from shared clones. The CDR3 is CASSLDRGQGNTIYF. The DNA sequence follows: TGTGCCAGCAGCCTGGACAGGGGGCAGGGAAACACCATATATTTT.